This TCR beta chain came from a study of cytomegalovirus exposure and HLA in healthy donors. The germline V gene has CDR1 SNHLY and CDR2 FYNNEI. CDR3 length equals 12 residues. Trimming at V came to 8 bases and at J to 8 bases, leaving 4 bases not matched to a gene. The PCR used 60 Vbeta and 13 Jbeta primers. The protocol was immunoSEQ multiplex PCR, while the TCRdb copy is restricted to in-frame clones and leaves out a portion. The data hold about 130,000 clones, with around 80% observed a single time. Sequencing was done on a sample of PBMCs. The chain links TRBV2 to TRBJ2-1; 9 bases agree with TRBD2. This sequence originates from a man aged 25 to 40 in good health. Here the CDR3 reads CASAGGTHEQFF. The DNA for the CDR3 is TGTGCCAGCGCGGGAGGGACGCATGAGCAGTTCTTC.